The subject of this entry is one TCR beta chain. Antigen: not known. This record belongs to a study of post-analysis software for immune sequencing data. Study in general: Both relapsing-remitting and secondary progressive multiple sclerosis featured among the disease courses, as did progressive-relapsing multiple sclerosis.

Notes on the study in general: About 5 TRBV segments, including TRBV5-6, TRBV5-1 and TRBV20-1, were more frequent in patients than controls. Those with multiple sclerosis, the patient group, showed significantly lower normalized Chao1 diversity than controls. Samples prepared in the same batch strongly co-clustered by F measure.

Prepared libraries of TCR beta cDNA carried unique molecular identifiers. Starting from about 0.94 to 9.7 million T cells, the study yielded about half a million cDNA molecules. MiXCR, run by TCRdb on the PCR reads, gives a single entry per CDR3 protein. The sample carries 740,000 or so distinct CDR3 sequences, approximately 53% recorded once. The length of the CDR3 is 16 residues. The receptor's source is a girl aged 5 to 17 with multiple sclerosis. What was sequenced was blood. V and J are TRBV12-3 or TRBV12-4 and TRBJ2-7; D is perhaps TRBD1 or TRBD2 (5 bases each). The better agreement between TRBJ2-5 and the DNA end casts doubt on the J call. The CDR3 loop reads CASSPRDGSRPETQYF. The DNA for the CDR3 is TGTGCCAGCAGTCCGAGGGACGGATCACGGCCAGAGACCCAGTACTTC.